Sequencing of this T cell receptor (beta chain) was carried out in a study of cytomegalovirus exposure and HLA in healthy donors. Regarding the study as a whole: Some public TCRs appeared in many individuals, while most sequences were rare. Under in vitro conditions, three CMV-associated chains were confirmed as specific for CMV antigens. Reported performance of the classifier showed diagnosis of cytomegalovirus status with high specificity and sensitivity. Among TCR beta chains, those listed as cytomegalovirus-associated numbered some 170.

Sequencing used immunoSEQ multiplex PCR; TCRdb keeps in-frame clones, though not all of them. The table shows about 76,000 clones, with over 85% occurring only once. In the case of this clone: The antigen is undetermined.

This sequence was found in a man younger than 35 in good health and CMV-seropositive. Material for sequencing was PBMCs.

The CDR3: CASSVTGFAKNIQYF. The CDR3 nucleotides are TGTGCCAGCAGTGTGACAGGGTTCGCCAAAAACATTCAGTACTTC. The chain is built from TRBV6-1 and TRBJ2-4; 7 bases line up with TRBD1. The CDR3 loop spans 15 amino acids. From germline, CDR1 is MNHNS and CDR2 SASEGT. V trimming: 4 bases; J trimming: 1 base; junction bases outside the gene matches: 4.